This record looks at one T cell receptor beta chain sequence and its context. The target of this receptor is not known. Nothing much larger sits one base from this clone, and base qualities are not available. The CDR3 regions of human TCRbeta chains were subjected to immunosequencing. The source study handled its data this way. Repertoire TCRs were checked for matches against a reference library of SARS-CoV-2-specific TCRs that had been generated using the MIRA antigen-specificity platform. Breadth was defined as the fraction of unique TCRs that were SARS-CoV-2-associated, and depth was defined as the fraction of total T cells that were SARS-CoV-2-associated. Using the MIRA data, every spike-specific TCR was mapped to the spike region that the TCR reacted to and assigned to either a CD4 or a CD8 class. Log10-transformed breadth and depth values were compared by one-way ANOVA with Sidak's multiple comparisons tests. TCRdb provides this immuneACCESS table in a form limited to in-frame rearrangements. Some clones are lacking; in checked studies, under half of them reflect an unresolved V gene, and why the rest are absent is not known. Clonal size and the V and J genes are those of that table, whereas D and trimming came from the DNA. This sample has 160,000 or so clones in its table, and about nine tenths of those were observed once. The ten largest clones add up to around 2% of the sample.

According to the study, the label for this sample's time point signals: baseline before first vaccination. Vaccinee samples were obtained from the UK trials COV001 and COV002, which included a single-blind randomized controlled phase 2/3 trial of AZD1222 (ChAdOx1 nCoV-19) in healthy adults. For TCRbeta chain sequencing, PBMC samples from trial participants were taken at day 0 and at day 28 after the second dose. The entry originates in a study of T cell responses to AZD1222 COVID-19 vaccine (dated by TCRdb to about 2021). For the study in its entirety: Because spike-specific TCR depth and breadth did not differ between the two schedules, AZD1222 recipients who got a second dose at roughly 4 weeks were pooled with those who got a second dose at roughly 12 weeks. A total of 230 to 250 trial participants underwent TCR sequencing, of whom about 210 received two doses of AZD1222 and around 26 received two doses of the MenACWY control vaccine. Trial participants were enrolled by age into 18-55, 56-69 and 70-plus year subgroups, with 148, 28 and 57 TCR-sequenced participants respectively. The full study reports these points: Spike-specific TCR breadth and depth rose significantly after two AZD1222 doses compared with day 0 and with MenACWY recipients. Most participants were white British and females outnumbered males, and the authors suggested that clonal diversity may have been underestimated. Conclusions about previously exposed vaccinees are limited because only five or six AZD1222 recipients were SARS-CoV-2 seropositive at baseline. Epitopes outside the regions mutated in the B.1.351 and B.1.1.7 variants were reportedly recognized by nearly half of the unique spike-specific TCRs. The whole spike protein was spanned by vaccine-associated CD4 TCRs, and dominant responses were seen in regions 160-218 and 743-854. Because no samples from the day 14 peak response were available, repertoires could be characterized only after the peak T cell response. In the small 56-69-year group, the increase in depth fell short of significance, most likely because of low power.

In the germline V gene, CDR1 corresponds to SGHVS and CDR2 to FNYEAQ. V is clipped by 1 base and J by 9 bases, and the sequence between their germline boundaries is 22 bases long. Counted from cysteine to phenylalanine, this CDR3 has 18 amino acids. Here the CDR3 DNA is all that survives: 54 bases in frame from base 1. Sample: peripheral blood, taken on day 0 of AZD1222 vaccination. This receptor was identified in an adult in good health. This receptor chain uses TRBV7-6 and TRBJ1-6; perhaps TRBD1 is the D gene, with 5 bases matching. The DNA is as follows: TGTGCCAGCAGCTTAGAGGCCGGAGGTAGGGGTTCGCGTTCACCCCTCCACTTT. Its coded protein is CASSLEAGGRGSRSPLHF. The entire variable domain, with the stretches around the CDR3 drawn from the reference TRBV7-6 and TRBJ1-6 proteins, is GAGVSQSPRYKVTKRGQDVALRCDPISGHVSLYWYRQALGQGPEFLTYFNYEAQQDKSGLPNDRFSAERPEGSISTLTIQRTEQRDSAMYRCASSLEAGGRGSRSPLHFGNGTRLTVT.